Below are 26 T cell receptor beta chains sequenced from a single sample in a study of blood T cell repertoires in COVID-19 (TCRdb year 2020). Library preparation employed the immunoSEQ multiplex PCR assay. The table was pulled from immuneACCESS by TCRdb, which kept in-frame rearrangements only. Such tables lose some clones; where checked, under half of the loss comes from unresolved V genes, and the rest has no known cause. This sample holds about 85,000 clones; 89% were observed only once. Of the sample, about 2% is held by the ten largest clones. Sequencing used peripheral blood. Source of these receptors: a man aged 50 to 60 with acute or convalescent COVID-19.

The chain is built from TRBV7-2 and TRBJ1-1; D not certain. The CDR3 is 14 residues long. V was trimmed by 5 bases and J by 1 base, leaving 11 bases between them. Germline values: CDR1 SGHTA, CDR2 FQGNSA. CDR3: CASSPTDKNTEAFF. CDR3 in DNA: TGTGCCAGCAGCCCAACCGACAAGAACACTGAAGCTTTCTTT.

The CDR3 sequence: CASTRGDNEQFF. CDR3 coding DNA: TGTGCCTCAACCCGGGGGGACAATGAGCAGTTCTTC. The rearrangement uses TRBV7-9 and TRBJ2-1; 7 nucleotides align to TRBD2. Germline values: CDR1 SEHNR, CDR2 FQNEAQ (reference sequence). The CDR3 runs to 12 residues. The junction had 6 bases not matched to a gene; V was cut back by 11 bases and J by 5 bases.

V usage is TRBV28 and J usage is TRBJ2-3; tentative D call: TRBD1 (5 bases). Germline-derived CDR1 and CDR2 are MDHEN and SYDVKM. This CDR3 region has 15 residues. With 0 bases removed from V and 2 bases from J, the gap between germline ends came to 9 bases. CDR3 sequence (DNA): TGTGCCAGCAGTTTATGGACAGATATCACAGATACGCAGTATTTT. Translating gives CASSLWTDITDTQYF. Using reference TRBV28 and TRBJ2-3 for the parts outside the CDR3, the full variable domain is DVKVTQSSRYLVKRTGEKVFLECVQDMDHENMFWYRQDPGLGLRLIYFSYDVKMKEKGDIPEGYSVSREKKERFSLILESASTNQTSMYLCASSLWTDITDTQYFGPGTRLTVL.

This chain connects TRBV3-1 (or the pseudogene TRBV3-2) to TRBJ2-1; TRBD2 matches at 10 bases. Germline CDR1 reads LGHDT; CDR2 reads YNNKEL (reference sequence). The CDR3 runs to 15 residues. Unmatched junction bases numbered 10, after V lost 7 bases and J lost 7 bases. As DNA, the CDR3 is TGTGCCAGCACTATAAGCGGGGGGGGCACTAATGAGCAGTTCTTC. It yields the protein CASTISGGGTNEQFF.

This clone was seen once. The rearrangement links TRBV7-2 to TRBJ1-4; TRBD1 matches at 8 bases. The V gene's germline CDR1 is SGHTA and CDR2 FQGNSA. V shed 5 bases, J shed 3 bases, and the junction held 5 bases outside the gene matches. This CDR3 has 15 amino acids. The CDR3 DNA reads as TGTGCCAGCAGCCAAGACAGGGGTTCTAATGAAAAACTGTTTTTT. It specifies CASSQDRGSNEKLFF.

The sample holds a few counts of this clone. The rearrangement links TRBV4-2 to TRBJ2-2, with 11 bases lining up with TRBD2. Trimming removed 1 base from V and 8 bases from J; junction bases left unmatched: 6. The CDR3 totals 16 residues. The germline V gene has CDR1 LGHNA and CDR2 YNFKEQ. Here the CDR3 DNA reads TGTGCCAGCAGCCAAGGGGCTAGCGGGAGGTTTGGGGAGCTGTTTTTT. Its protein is CASSQGASGRFGELFF.

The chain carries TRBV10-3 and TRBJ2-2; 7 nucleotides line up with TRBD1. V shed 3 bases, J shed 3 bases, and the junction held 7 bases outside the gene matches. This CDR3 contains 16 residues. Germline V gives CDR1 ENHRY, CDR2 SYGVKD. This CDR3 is CAISDPDRKDTGELFF. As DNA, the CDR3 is TGTGCCATCAGTGACCCGGACAGGAAGGACACCGGGGAGCTGTTTTTT.

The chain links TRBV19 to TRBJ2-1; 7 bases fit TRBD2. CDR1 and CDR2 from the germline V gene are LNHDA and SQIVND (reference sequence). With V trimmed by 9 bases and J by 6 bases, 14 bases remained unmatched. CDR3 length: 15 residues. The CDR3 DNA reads TGTGCCAGCTCAGGCGGGGGAGGCCCTGCCAATGAGCAGTTCTTC. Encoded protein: CASSGGGGPANEQFF.

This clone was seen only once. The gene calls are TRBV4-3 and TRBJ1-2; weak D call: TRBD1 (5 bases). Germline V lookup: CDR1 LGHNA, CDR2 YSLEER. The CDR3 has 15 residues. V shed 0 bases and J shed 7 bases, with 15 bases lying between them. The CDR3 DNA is TGCGCCAGCAGCCAAGAGTGGGGGGAAGGCCGTGGCTACACCTTC. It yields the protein CASSQEWGEGRGYTF.

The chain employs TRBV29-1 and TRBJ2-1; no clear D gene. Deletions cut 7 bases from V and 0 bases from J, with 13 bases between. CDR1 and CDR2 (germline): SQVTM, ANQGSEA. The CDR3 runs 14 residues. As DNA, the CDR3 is TGCAGCGGGGGAAAGTTGAGCTCCTACAATGAGCAGTTCTTC. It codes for CSGGKLSSYNEQFF.

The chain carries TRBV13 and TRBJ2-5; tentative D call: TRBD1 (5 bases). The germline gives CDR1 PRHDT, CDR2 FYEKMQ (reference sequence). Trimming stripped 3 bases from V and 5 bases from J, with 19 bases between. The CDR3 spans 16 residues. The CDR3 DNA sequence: TGTGCCAGCAGCTTTAGATTGCAGGGAATGGGGGAGACCCAGTACTTC. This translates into CASSFRLQGMGETQYF.

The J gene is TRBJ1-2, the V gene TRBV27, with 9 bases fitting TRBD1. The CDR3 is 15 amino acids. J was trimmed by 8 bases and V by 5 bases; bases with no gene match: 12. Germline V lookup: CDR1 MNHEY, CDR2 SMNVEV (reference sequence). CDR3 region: CASSPLDRGVWGYTF. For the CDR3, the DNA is TGTGCCAGCAGTCCTCTGGACAGGGGAGTTTGGGGCTACACCTTC.

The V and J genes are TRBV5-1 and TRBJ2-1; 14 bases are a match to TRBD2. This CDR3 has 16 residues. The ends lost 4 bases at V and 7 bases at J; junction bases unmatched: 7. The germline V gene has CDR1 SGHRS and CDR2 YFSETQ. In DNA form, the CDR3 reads TGCGCCAGCAGCACGGGGACTAGCGGGAGCAGGAATGAGCAGTTCTTC. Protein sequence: CASSTGTSGSRNEQFF.

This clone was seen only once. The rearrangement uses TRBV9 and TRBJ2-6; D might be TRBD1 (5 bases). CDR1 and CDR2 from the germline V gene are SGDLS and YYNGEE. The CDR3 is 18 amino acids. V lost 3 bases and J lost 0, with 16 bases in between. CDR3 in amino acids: CASSDLDSQASGANVLTF. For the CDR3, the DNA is TGTGCCAGCAGCGACCTTGACAGCCAAGCCTCTGGGGCCAACGTCCTGACTTTC.

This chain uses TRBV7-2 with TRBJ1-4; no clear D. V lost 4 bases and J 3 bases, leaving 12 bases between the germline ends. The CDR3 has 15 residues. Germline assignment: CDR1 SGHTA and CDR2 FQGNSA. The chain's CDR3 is CASSSTGWANEKLFF. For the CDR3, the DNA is TGTGCCAGCAGCTCAACGGGATGGGCTAATGAAAAACTGTTTTTT. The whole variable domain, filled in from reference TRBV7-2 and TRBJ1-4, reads GAGVSQSPSNKVTEKGKDVELRCDPISGHTALYWYRQSLGQGLEFLIYFQGNSAPDKSGLPSDRFSAERTGGSVSTLTIQRTQQEDSAVYLCASSSTGWANEKLFFGSGTQLSVL.

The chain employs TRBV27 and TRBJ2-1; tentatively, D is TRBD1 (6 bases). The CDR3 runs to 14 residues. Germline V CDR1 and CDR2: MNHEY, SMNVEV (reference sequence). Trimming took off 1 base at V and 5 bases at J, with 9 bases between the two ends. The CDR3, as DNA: TGTGCCAGCAGTTTATGGGCAGGGGACAATGAGCAGTTCTTC. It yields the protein CASSLWAGDNEQFF.

CDR3 amino acids: CASSLARVTNTGELFF. The CDR3 DNA sequence: TGTGCCAGCAGCTTGGCCAGGGTAACGAACACCGGGGAGCTGTTTTTT. This chain joins TRBV5-8 and TRBJ2-2, with D maybe TRBD1 (5 bases). Trimming pared 0 bases from V and 0 bases from J, leaving 9 bases between. The CDR3 loop spans 16 amino acids. Germline lookup yields CDR1 SGHTS and CDR2 YDEGEE.

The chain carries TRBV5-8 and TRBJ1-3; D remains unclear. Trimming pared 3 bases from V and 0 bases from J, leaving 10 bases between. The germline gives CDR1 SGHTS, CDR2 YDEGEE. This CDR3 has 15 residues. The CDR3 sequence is CASSSGLISGNTIYF. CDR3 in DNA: TGTGCCAGCAGCTCCGGACTCATCTCTGGAAACACCATATATTTT.

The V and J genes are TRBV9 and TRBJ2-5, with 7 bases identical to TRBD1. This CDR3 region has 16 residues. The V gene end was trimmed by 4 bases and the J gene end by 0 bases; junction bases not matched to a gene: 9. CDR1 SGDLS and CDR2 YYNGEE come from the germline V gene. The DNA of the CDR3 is TGTGCCAGCAGCCCTTCAAGGGGGCGCCACCAAGAGACCCAGTACTTC. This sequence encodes CASSPSRGRHQETQYF.

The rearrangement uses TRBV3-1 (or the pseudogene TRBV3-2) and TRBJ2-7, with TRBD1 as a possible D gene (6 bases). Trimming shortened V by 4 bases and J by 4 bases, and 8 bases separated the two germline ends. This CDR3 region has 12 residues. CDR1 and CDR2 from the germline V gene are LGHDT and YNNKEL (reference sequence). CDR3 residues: CASSLTGYEQYF. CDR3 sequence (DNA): TGTGCCAGCAGCCTAACAGGGTACGAGCAGTACTTC.

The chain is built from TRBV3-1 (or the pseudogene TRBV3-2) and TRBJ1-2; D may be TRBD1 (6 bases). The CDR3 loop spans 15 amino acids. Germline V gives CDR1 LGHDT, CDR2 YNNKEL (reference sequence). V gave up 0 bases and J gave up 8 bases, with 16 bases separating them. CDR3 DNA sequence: TGTGCCAGCAGCCAAGATGGAACAGGGACGAGGGGCTACACCTTC. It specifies CASSQDGTGTRGYTF.

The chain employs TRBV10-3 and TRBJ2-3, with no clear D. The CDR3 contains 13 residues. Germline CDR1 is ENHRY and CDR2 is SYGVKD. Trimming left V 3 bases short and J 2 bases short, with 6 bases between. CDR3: CAISDHNTDTQYF. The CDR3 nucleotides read TGTGCCATCAGTGACCACAACACAGATACGCAGTATTTT.

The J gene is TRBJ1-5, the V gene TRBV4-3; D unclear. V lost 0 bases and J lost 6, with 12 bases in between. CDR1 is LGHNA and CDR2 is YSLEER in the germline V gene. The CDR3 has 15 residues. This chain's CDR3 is CASSQDSNTRQPQHF. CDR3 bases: TGCGCCAGCAGCCAAGATTCGAATACTCGTCAGCCCCAGCATTTT.

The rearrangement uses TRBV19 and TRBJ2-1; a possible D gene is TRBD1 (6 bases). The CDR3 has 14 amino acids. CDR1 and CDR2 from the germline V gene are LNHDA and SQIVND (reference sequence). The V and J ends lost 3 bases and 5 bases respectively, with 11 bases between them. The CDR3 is CASSIRGGDNEQFF. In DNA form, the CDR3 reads TGTGCCAGTAGTATTCGAGGGGGAGACAATGAGCAGTTCTTC. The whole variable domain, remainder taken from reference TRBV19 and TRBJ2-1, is DGGITQSPKYLFRKEGQNVTLSCEQNLNHDAMYWYRQDPGQGLRLIYYSQIVNDFQKGDIAEGYSVSREKKESFPLTVTSAQKNPTAFYLCASSIRGGDNEQFFGPGTRLTVL.

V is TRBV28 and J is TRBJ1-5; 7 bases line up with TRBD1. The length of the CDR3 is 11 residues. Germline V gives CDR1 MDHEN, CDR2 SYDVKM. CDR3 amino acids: CATDYGTAQHF. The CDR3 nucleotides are TGTGCTACCGATTACGGGACAGCCCAGCATTTT.

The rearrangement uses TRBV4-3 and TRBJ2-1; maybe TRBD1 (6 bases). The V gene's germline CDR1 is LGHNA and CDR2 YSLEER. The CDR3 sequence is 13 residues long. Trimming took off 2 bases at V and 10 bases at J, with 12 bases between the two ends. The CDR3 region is CASSQSTGREQFF. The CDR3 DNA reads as TGCGCCAGCAGCCAATCTACAGGGCGAGAGCAGTTCTTC.